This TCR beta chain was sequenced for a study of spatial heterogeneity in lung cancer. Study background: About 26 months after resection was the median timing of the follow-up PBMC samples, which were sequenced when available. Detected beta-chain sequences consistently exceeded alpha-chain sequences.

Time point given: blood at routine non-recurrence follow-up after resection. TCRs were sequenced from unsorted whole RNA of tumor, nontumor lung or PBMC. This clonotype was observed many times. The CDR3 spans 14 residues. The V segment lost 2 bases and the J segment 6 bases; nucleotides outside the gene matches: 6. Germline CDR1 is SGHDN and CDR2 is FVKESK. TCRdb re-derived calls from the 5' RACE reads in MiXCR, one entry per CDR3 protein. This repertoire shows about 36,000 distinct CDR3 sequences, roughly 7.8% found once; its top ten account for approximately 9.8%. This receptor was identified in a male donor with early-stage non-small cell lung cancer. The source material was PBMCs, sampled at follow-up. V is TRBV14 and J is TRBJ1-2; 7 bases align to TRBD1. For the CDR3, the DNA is TGTGCCAGCAGCCAATACTACAGGGGCGATGGCTACACCTTC. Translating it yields CASSQYYRGDGYTF.